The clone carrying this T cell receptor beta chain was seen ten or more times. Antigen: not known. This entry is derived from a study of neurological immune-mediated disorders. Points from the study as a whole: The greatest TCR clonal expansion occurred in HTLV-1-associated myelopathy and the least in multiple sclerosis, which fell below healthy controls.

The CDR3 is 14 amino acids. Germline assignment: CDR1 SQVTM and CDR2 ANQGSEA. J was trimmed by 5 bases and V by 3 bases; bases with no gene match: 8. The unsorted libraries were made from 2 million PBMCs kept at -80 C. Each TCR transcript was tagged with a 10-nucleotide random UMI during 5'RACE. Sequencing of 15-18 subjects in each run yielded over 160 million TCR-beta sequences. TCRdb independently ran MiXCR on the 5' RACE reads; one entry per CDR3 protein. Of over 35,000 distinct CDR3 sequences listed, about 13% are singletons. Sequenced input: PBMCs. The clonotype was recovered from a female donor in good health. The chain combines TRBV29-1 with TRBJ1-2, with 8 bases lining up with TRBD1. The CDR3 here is CSVDPDRGGYGYTF. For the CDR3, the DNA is TGCAGCGTTGACCCCGACAGGGGCGGGTATGGCTACACCTTC.